These T cell receptor beta chains were read from a single sample in a study of T cell responses to AZD1222 COVID-19 vaccine. Here immunoSEQ multiplex PCR was the method, and the copy in TCRdb shows in-frame clones only, minus some. The sample shows fewer than 250,000 clones, around 93% of them seen only once. The sample in question was peripheral blood, obtained on day 0 of MenACWY control vaccination. These receptors were obtained from an adult in good health. Both conserved end residues are part of each CDR3. A D gene is named only where the DNA matches it firmly. Clone size appears in some rows only: once, few, many, or a class for an expanded clone.

J: TRBJ1-1
size: .
V: TRBV15
D: TRBD1
CDR3: CATSSGTGHEAFF
DNA: TGTGCCACCAGCTCCGGGACAGGCCATGAAGCTTTCTTT

J: TRBJ1-2
size: .
V: TRBV6-1
D: .
CDR3: CASSERFFNTGGYTF
DNA: TGTGCCAGCAGTGAAAGGTTCTTTAACACTGGGGGCTACACCTTC

J: TRBJ1-2
size: .
V: TRBV6-5
D: TRBD1
CDR3: CASSYSGQGGGYTF
DNA: TGTGCCAGCAGTTACTCGGGACAGGGAGGTGGCTACACCTTC

J: TRBJ2-1
size: .
V: TRBV4-1
D: .
CDR3: CASSDAPRGVWNNEQFF
DNA: TGCGCCAGCAGCGACGCCCCCAGGGGGGTTTGGAACAATGAGCAGTTCTTC

J: TRBJ2-1
size: .
V: TRBV6-6
D: .
CDR3: CASINPGTGNNEQFF
DNA: TGTGCCAGCATTAACCCCGGGACGGGTAACAATGAGCAGTTCTTC

J: TRBJ2-7
size: .
V: TRBV2
D: TRBD1
CDR3: CASSEGGTGRGEQYF
DNA: TGTGCCAGCAGCGAAGGAGGGACAGGGCGGGGAGAGCAGTACTTC

J: TRBJ1-6
size: .
V: TRBV5-6
D: TRBD1
CDR3: CASSLDRGRNSPLHF
DNA: TGTGCCAGCAGCTTGGACAGGGGCCGCAATTCACCCCTCCACTTT

J: TRBJ1-4
size: .
V: TRBV3-1/TRBV3-2
D: .
CDR3: CASSRTGTRNEKLFF
DNA: TGTGCCAGCAGCCGCACCGGGACAAGGAATGAAAAACTGTTTTTT

J: TRBJ1-1
size: .
V: TRBV24-1
D: TRBD1
CDR3: CATSEPGGTEAFF
DNA: TGTGCCACCAGTGAACCAGGGGGAACTGAAGCTTTCTTT

J: TRBJ1-3
size: .
V: TRBV18
D: .
CDR3: CASSPSQQGNTIYF
DNA: TGTGCCAGCTCACCGAGCCAGCAAGGAAACACCATATATTTT

J: TRBJ2-2
size: .
V: TRBV11-2
D: TRBD1
CDR3: CASSSTGTGELFF
DNA: TGTGCCAGCAGCTCGACAGGGACCGGGGAGCTGTTTTTT

J: TRBJ1-1
size: once
V: TRBV6-5
D: .
CDR3: CASSYNGNLATEAFF
DNA: TGTGCCAGCAGTTACAACGGGAATCTGGCCACTGAAGCTTTCTTT

J: TRBJ1-5
size: .
V: TRBV19
D: TRBD1
CDR3: CASSPGQGRGQPQHF
DNA: TGTGCCAGTAGTCCCGGACAGGGTAGGGGTCAGCCCCAGCATTTT

J: TRBJ2-7
size: .
V: TRBV6-2/TRBV6-3
D: .
CDR3: CASSSTARGQYF
DNA: TGTGCCAGCAGTTCGACAGCGCGCGGGCAGTACTTC

J: TRBJ1-4
size: .
V: TRBV19
D: .
CDR3: CASSIASGRLEKLFF
DNA: TGTGCCAGTAGTATAGCAAGTGGTCGTCTCGAAAAACTGTTTTTT

J: TRBJ1-1
size: .
V: TRBV19
D: .
CDR3: CASSITGGRTEAFF
DNA: TGTGCCAGTAGTATAACGGGGGGAAGGACTGAAGCTTTCTTT

J: TRBJ1-1
size: .
V: TRBV3-1/TRBV3-2
D: TRBD1
CDR3: CASSHGQGNAEAFF
DNA: TGTGCCAGCAGCCACGGACAGGGGAACGCTGAAGCTTTCTTT

J: TRBJ1-2
size: .
V: TRBV2
D: TRBD1
CDR3: CASSRAGGRDGYTF
DNA: TGTGCCAGCAGTAGGGCAGGGGGCAGAGATGGCTACACCTTC

J: TRBJ1-2
size: .
V: TRBV4-1
D: .
CDR3: CASSQARGGHYGYTF
DNA: TGCGCCAGCAGCCAAGCCCGTGGAGGACATTATGGCTACACCTTC

J: TRBJ1-3
size: .
V: TRBV28
D: TRBD1
CDR3: CASENRRTGAGNTIYF
DNA: TGTGCCAGCGAGAACCGGCGGACAGGGGCTGGAAACACCATATATTTT

J: TRBJ2-7
size: .
V: TRBV7-2
D: .
CDR3: CASSWGYEQYF
DNA: TGTGCCAGCAGCTGGGGCTACGAGCAGTACTTC

J: TRBJ1-6
size: .
V: TRBV6-5
D: TRBD1
CDR3: CASSLTGVNSPLHF
DNA: TGTGCCAGCAGCCTGACAGGGGTTAATTCACCCCTCCACTTT

J: TRBJ1-6
size: .
V: TRBV30
D: .
CDR3: CAWSVGGSGSPLHF
DNA: TGTGCCTGGAGTGTTGGGGGGAGTGGTTCACCCCTCCACTTT

J: TRBJ1-4
size: few
V: TRBV7-2
D: .
CDR3: CASSLIRATNEKLFF
DNA: TGTGCCAGCAGCTTAATCCGGGCAACTAATGAAAAACTGTTTTTT

J: TRBJ2-5
size: .
V: TRBV3-1/TRBV3-2
D: .
CDR3: CASSQAARTQYF
DNA: TGTGCCAGCAGCCAAGCAGCGCGGACCCAGTACTTC

J: TRBJ2-5
size: .
V: TRBV7-6
D: .
CDR3: CASSLASTSQETQYF
DNA: TGTGCCAGCAGCTTAGCGTCTACCAGCCAAGAGACCCAGTACTTC

J: TRBJ1-4
size: .
V: TRBV18
D: TRBD1
CDR3: CASSPGQGGIEKLFF
DNA: TGTGCCAGCTCACCGGGACAGGGGGGAATCGAAAAACTGTTTTTT

J: TRBJ1-1
size: many
V: TRBV3-1/TRBV3-2
D: .
CDR3: CASSQDWQNTEAFF
DNA: TGTGCCAGCAGCCAAGATTGGCAGAACACTGAAGCTTTCTTT

J: TRBJ1-2
size: .
V: TRBV7-9
D: .
CDR3: CASSLLVHGYTF
DNA: TGTGCCAGCAGCTTGTTGGTTCATGGCTACACCTTC

J: TRBJ2-7
size: .
V: TRBV10-3
D: TRBD2
CDR3: CAISDWTSGPSEQYF
DNA: TGTGCCATCAGTGATTGGACTAGCGGACCCAGCGAGCAGTACTTC

J: TRBJ1-2
size: .
V: TRBV29-1
D: .
CDR3: CSAWTQRGSYYGYTF
DNA: TGCAGCGCTTGGACCCAAAGGGGAAGCTACTATGGCTACACCTTC

J: TRBJ1-2
size: .
V: TRBV7-2
D: .
CDR3: CASSFSYGYTF
DNA: TGTGCCAGCAGCTTCAGCTATGGCTACACCTTC

J: TRBJ2-7
size: .
V: TRBV7-9
D: TRBD2
CDR3: CASLPAGTTYEQYF
DNA: TGTGCCAGCCTACCCGCTGGGACTACCTACGAGCAGTACTTC

J: TRBJ2-7
size: once
V: TRBV7-9
D: .
CDR3: CASSSGSSYEQYF
DNA: TGTGCCAGCAGCTCGGGCAGCTCCTACGAGCAGTACTTC

J: TRBJ2-7
size: .
V: TRBV11-2
D: .
CDR3: CASSLMGPPGEQYF
DNA: TGTGCCAGCAGCCTCATGGGGCCCCCGGGGGAGCAGTACTTC

J: TRBJ1-2
size: .
V: TRBV10-1
D: .
CDR3: CASSPTPEDSLLYGYTF
DNA: TGCGCCAGCAGCCCAACCCCGGAGGACAGCTTACTTTATGGCTACACCTTC

J: TRBJ2-5
size: .
V: TRBV6-5
D: .
CDR3: CASSFGQNQETQYF
DNA: TGTGCCAGCAGTTTCGGACAGAACCAAGAGACCCAGTACTTC

J: TRBJ1-3
size: few
V: TRBV6-5
D: .
CDR3: CASRSVNTIYF
DNA: TGTGCCAGCAGGAGTGTCAACACCATATATTTT